This T cell receptor beta chain was sequenced during a study of blood T cell repertoires in COVID-19. The overall study: Donors in the United States, Italy and Spain gave samples during acute or convalescent COVID-19. Sources were T cells, B-cell-depleted T cells, or PBMCs; the material itself was cDNA or gDNA.

Original processing methods: Reference gene primer amplification yielded estimated nucleated cell counts. Here immunoSEQ multiplex PCR was the method, and the copy in TCRdb shows in-frame clones only, minus some. D and trimming were read from the DNA, whereas the V and J calls and clone size are those reported in that table. The repertoire consists of under 300,000 clones, with roughly 82% occurring once and the leading ten covering roughly an eighth. What was sequenced was peripheral blood. The TCR comes from a man at least 80 years old with acute or convalescent COVID-19.

The CDR3 DNA follows: TGTGCCAGCAGCCGGCGGGGAGAGACCCAGTACTTC. This gives the protein CASSRRGETQYF. This chain links TRBV5-4 with TRBJ2-5; D is perhaps TRBD2 (6 bases). Trimming removed 4 bases at V and 4 bases at J, with 8 bases between. The germline V gene has CDR1 SGHNT and CDR2 YYREEE (reference sequence). CDR3 length: 12 residues.